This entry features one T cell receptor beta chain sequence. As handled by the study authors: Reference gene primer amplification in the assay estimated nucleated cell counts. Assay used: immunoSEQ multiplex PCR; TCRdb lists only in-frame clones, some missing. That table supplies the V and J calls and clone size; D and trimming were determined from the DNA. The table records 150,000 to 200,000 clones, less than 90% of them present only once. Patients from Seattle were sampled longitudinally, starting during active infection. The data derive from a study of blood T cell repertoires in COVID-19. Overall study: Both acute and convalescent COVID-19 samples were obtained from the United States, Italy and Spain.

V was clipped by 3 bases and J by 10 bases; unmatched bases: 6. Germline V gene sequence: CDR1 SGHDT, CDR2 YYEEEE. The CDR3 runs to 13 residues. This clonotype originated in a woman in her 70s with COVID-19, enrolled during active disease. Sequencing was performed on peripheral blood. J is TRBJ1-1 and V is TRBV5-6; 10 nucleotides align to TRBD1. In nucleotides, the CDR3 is TGTGCCAGCAGCTGGGACAGGGGTGGACTAGCTTTCTTT. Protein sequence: CASSWDRGGLAFF.